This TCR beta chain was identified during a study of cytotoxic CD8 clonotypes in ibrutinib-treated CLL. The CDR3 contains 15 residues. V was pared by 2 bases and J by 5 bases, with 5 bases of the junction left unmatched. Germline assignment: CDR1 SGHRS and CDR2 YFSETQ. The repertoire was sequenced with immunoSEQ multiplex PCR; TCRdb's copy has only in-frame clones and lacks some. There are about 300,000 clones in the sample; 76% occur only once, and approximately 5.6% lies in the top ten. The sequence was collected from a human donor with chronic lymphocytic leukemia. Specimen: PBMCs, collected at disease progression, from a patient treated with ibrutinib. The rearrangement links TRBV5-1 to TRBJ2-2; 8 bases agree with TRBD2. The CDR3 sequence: CASSLRLARTGELFF. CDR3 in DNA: TGCGCCAGCAGCTTAAGACTAGCGAGGACCGGGGAGCTGTTTTTT. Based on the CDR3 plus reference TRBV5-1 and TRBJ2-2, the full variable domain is KAGVTQTPRYLIKTRGQQVTLSCSPISGHRSVSWYQQTPGQGLQFLFEYFSETQRNKGNFPGRFSGRQFSNSRSEMNVSTLELGDSALYLCASSLRLARTGELFFGEGSRLTVL.